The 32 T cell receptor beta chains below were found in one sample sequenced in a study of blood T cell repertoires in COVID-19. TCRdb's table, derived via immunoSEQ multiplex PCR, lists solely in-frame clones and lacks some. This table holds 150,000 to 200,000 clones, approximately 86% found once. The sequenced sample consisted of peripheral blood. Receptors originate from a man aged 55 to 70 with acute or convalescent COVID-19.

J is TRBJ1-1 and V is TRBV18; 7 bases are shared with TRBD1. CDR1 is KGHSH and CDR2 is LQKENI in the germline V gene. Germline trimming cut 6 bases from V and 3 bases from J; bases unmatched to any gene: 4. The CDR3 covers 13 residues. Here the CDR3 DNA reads TGTGCCAGCTCCCTAGACAGGGACACTGAAGCTTTCTTT. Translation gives CASSLDRDTEAFF.

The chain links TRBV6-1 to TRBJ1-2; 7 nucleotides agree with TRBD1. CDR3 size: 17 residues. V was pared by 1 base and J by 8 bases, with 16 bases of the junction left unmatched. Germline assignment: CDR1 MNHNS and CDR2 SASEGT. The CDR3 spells CASSEEPGQHFQRGYTF. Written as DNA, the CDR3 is TGTGCCAGCAGTGAAGAACCGGGACAGCATTTCCAGCGGGGCTACACCTTC.

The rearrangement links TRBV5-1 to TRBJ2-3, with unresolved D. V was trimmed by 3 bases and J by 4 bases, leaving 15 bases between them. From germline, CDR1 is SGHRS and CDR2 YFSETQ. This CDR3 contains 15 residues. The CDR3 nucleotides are TGCGCCAGCAGCTCCTACGGGTTCGCGGCAGATACGCAGTATTTT. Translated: CASSSYGFAADTQYF. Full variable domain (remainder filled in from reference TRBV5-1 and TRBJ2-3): KAGVTQTPRYLIKTRGQQVTLSCSPISGHRSVSWYQQTPGQGLQFLFEYFSETQRNKGNFPGRFSGRQFSNSRSEMNVSTLELGDSALYLCASSSYGFAADTQYFGPGTRLTVL.

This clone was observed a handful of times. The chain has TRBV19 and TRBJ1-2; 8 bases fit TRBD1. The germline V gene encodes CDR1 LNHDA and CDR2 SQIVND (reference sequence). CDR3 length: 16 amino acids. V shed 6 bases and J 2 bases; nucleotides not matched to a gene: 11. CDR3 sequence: CASRSTGQGLNYGYTF. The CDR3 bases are TGTGCCAGTAGATCCACCGGACAGGGTTTAAACTATGGCTACACCTTC.

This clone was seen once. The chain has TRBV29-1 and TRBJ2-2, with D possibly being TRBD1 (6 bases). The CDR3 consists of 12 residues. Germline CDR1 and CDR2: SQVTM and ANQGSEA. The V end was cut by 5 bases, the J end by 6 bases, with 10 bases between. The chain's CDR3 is CSVRTGSGELFF. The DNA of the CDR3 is TGCAGCGTTAGAACAGGGTCCGGGGAGCTGTTTTTT.

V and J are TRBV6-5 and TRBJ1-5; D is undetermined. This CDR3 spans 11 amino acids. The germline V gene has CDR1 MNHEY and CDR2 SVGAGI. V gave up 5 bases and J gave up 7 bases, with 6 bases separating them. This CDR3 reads CASSHIQPQHF. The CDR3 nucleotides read TGTGCCAGCAGTCACATACAGCCCCAGCATTTT.

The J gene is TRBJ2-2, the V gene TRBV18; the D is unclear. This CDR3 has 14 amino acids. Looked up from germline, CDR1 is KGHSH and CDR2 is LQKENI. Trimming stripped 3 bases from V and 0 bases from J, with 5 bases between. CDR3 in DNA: TGTGCCAGCTCACCGGGCCCGAACACCGGGGAGCTGTTTTTT. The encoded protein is CASSPGPNTGELFF. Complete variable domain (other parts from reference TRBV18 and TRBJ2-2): NAGVMQNPRHLVRRRGQEARLRCSPMKGHSHVYWYRQLPEEGLKFMVYLQKENIIDESGMPKERFSAEFPKEGPSILRIQQVVRGDSAAYFCASSPGPNTGELFFGEGSRLTVL.

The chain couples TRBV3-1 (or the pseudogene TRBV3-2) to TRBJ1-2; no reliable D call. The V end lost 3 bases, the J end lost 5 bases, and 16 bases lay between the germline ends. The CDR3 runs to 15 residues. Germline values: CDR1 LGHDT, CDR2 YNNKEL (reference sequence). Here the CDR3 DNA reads TGTGCCAGCAGCCAGAACGGGTTGAATGGGTATGGCTACACCTTC. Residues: CASSQNGLNGYGYTF.

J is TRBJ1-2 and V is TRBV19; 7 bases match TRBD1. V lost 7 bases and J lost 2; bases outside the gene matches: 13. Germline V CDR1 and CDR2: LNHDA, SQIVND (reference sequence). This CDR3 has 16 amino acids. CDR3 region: CASKTGQSPGNYGYTF. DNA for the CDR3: TGTGCCAGTAAGACGGGACAGAGCCCTGGGAACTATGGCTACACCTTC.

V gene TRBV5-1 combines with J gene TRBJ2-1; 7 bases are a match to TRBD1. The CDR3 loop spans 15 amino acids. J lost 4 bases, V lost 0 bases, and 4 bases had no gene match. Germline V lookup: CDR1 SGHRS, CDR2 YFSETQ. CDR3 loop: CASSLGQGIYNEQFF. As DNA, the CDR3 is TGCGCCAGCAGCTTGGGACAGGGAATATACAATGAGCAGTTCTTC.

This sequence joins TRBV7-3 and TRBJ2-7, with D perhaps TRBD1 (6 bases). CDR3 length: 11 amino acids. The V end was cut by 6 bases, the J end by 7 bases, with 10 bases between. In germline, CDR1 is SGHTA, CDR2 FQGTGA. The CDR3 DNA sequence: TGTGCCAGCAGGTCTCAGGGGGAGCAGTACTTC. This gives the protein CASRSQGEQYF.

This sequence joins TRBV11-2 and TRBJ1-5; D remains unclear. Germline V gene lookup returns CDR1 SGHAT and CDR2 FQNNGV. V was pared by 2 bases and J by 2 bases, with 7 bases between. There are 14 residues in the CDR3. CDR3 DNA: TGTGCCAGCAGCTTAAGCACGGGCAATCAGCCCCAGCATTTT. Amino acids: CASSLSTGNQPQHF.

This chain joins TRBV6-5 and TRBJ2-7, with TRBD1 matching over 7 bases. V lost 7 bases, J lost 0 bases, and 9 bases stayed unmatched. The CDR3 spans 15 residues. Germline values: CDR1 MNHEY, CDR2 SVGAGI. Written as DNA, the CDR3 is TGTGCCAGCACCTTAGGGGGACAGAGCTCCTACGAGCAGTACTTC. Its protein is CASTLGGQSSYEQYF.

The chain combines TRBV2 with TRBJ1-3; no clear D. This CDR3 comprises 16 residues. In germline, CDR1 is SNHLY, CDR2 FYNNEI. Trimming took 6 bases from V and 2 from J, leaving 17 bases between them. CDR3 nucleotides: TGTGCCAGCAGCCCTCCAGCAGGCCAACCTGGAAACACCATATATTTT. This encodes CASSPPAGQPGNTIYF.

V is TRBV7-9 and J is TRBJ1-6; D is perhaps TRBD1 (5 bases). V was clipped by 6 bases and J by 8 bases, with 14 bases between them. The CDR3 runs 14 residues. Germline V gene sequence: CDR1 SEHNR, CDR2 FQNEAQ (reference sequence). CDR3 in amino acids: CASRRSRGDSPLHF. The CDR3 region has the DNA TGTGCCAGCAGGCGATCCCGGGGGGATTCACCCCTCCACTTT.

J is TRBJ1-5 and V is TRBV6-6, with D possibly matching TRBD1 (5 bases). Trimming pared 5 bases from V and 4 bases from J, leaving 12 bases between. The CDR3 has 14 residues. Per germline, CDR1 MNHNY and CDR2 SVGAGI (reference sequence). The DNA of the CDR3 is TGTGCCAGCAGTGTCGGTCAGGGAAATCAGCCCCAGCATTTT. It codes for CASSVGQGNQPQHF.

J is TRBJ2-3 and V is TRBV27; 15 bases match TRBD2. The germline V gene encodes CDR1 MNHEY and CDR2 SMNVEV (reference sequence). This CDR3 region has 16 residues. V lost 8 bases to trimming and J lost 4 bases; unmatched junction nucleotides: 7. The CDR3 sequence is CASRTSGRAKADTQYF. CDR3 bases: TGTGCCAGCCGGACTAGCGGGAGGGCCAAGGCAGATACGCAGTATTTT.

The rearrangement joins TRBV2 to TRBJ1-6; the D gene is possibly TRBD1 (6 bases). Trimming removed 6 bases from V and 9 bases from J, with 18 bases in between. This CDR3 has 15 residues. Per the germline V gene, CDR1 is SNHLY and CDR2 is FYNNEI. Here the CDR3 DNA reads TGTGCCAGCAGGGTACAGGGCCCCTCGGGTTCACCCCTCCACTTT. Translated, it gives CASRVQGPSGSPLHF.

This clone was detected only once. This CDR3 reads CSVSDRRNTEAFF. CDR3 nucleotide sequence: TGCAGCGTTTCCGACAGAAGGAACACTGAAGCTTTCTTT. The chain joins TRBV29-1 to TRBJ1-1, with TRBD1 as a possible D gene (5 bases). Germline V lookup: CDR1 SQVTM, CDR2 ANQGSEA. The CDR3 consists of 13 residues. The ends were cut back, 5 bases at V and 1 base at J, with 11 bases in the middle.

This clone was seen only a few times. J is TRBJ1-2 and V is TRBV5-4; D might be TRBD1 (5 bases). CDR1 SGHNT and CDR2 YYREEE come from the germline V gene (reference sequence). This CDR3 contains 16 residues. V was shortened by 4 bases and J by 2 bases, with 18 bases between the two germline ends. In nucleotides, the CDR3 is TGTGCCAGCAGCCTGCCGAACCTAGGACAAAACTATGGCTACACCTTC. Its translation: CASSLPNLGQNYGYTF.

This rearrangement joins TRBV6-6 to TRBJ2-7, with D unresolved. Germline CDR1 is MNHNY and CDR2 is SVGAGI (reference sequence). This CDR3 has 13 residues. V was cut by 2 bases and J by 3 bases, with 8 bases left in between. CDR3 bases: TGTGCCAGCAGTTACGGGCAGATCTACGAGCAGTACTTC. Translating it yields CASSYGQIYEQYF.

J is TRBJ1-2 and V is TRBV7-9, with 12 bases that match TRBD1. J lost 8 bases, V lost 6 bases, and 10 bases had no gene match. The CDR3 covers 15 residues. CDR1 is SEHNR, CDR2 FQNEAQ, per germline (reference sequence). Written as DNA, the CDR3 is TGTGCCAGCAGACGGGAGGGGACAGGGGGCAGAGGCTACACCTTC. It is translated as CASRREGTGGRGYTF.

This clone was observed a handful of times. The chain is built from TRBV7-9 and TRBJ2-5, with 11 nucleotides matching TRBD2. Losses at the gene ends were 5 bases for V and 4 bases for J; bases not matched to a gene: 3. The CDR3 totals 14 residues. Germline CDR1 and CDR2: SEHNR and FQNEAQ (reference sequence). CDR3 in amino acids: CASSKLAGAETQYF. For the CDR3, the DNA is TGTGCCAGCAGCAAACTAGCGGGAGCAGAGACCCAGTACTTC.

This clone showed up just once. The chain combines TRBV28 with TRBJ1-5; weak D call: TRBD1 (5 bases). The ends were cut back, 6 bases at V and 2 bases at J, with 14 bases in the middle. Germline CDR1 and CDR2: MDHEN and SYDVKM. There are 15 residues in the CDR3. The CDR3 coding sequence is TGTGCCAGCAGGCAGGGACTAAGGGGCAATCAGCCCCAGCATTTT. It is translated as CASRQGLRGNQPQHF.

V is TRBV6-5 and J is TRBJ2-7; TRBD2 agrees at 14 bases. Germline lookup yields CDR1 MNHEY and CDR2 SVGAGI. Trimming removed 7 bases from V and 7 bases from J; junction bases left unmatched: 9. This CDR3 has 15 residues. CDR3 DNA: TGTGCCAGCACCAAGGGACTAGCGGGAGCCCGGGAGCAGTACTTC. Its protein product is CASTKGLAGAREQYF.

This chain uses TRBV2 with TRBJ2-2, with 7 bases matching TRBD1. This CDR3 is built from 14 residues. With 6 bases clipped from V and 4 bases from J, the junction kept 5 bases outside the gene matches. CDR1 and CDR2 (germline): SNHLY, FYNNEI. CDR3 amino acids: CASRVRGSTGELFF. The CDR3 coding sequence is TGTGCCAGCAGGGTCAGGGGGTCCACCGGGGAGCTGTTTTTT.

The CDR3 nucleotides are TGTGCCAGCAGCCCCCCCCGCGGGGCTAACTCTGAAGCTTTCTTT. This encodes CASSPPRGANSEAFF. V is TRBV7-9 and J is TRBJ1-1; D is perhaps TRBD1 (5 bases). Trimming removed 5 bases at V and 6 bases at J, with 19 bases between. Per germline, CDR1 SEHNR and CDR2 FQNEAQ (reference sequence). The CDR3 is 15 amino acids.

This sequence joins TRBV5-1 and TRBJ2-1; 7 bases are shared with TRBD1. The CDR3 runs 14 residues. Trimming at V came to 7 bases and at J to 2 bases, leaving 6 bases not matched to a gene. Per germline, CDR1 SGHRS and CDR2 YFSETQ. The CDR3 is CASSTGAAYNEQFF. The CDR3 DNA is TGCGCCAGCTCCACAGGGGCGGCCTACAATGAGCAGTTCTTC.

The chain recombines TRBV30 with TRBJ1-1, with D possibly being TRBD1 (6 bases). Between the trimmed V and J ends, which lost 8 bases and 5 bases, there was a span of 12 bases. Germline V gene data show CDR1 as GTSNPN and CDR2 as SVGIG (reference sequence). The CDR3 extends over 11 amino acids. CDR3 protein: CAQGRETEAFF. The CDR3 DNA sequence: TGTGCCCAGGGGCGGGAGACTGAAGCTTTCTTT.

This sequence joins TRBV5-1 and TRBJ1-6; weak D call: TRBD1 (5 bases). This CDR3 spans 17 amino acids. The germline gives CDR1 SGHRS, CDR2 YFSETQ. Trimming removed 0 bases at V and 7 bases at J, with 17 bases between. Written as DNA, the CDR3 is TGCGCCAGCAGCTTGGTGGTCAGGGTATTGCGCAATTCACCCCTCCACTTT. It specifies CASSLVVRVLRNSPLHF.

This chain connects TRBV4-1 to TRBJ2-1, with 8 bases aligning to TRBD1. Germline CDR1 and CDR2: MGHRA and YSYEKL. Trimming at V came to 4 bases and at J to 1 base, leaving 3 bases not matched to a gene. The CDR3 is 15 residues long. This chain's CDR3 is CASSPTGGSYNEQFF. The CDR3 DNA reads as TGCGCCAGCAGCCCTACAGGGGGGTCCTACAATGAGCAGTTCTTC.

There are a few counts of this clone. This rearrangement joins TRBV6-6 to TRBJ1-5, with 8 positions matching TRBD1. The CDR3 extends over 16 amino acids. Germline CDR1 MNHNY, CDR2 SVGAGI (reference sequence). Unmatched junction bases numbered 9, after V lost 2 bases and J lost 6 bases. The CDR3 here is CASSYPQGAAIQPQHF. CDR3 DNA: TGTGCCAGCAGTTACCCCCAGGGGGCGGCGATTCAGCCCCAGCATTTT.